The 32 T cell receptor beta chains reported below all come from one sample, sequenced in a study of T-cell memory formation after mild COVID-19. From the 5' RACE reads, TCRdb called clonotypes with MiXCR, one entry per CDR3 protein. The profile shows about 440,000 distinct CDR3 sequences, around 18% of them singletons. Sequencing was performed on PBMCs or a T cell subset sorted from them (not recorded which). All receptors derive from an adult woman who had mild COVID-19 (a few samples of this study predate the infection). Cell type and time point are not known.

This clonotype showed up just a few times. This chain uses TRBV6-5 with TRBJ2-3; D is perhaps TRBD2 (6 bases). V dropped 5 bases and J dropped 6 bases, with 18 bases sitting between them. CDR3 length: 15 amino acids. Per germline, CDR1 MNHEY and CDR2 SVGAGI. The CDR3 spells CASSRIGRGQDTQYF. The CDR3 bases are TGTGCCAGCAGTAGGATCGGGAGAGGTCAGGATACGCAGTATTTT.

V is TRBV9 and J is TRBJ1-4; D is unresolved. The germline V gene encodes CDR1 SGDLS and CDR2 YYNGEE. This CDR3 comprises 15 residues. V lost 0 bases and J lost 3, with 9 bases in between. CDR3 amino acids: CASSVEGSANEKLFF. CDR3 in DNA: TGTGCCAGCAGCGTAGAGGGTTCGGCTAATGAAAAACTGTTTTTT.

V is TRBV30 and J is TRBJ2-1; 8 bases are shared with TRBD2. The CDR3 has 14 amino acids. J was trimmed by 6 bases and V by 3 bases; bases with no gene match: 7. CDR1 GTSNPN and CDR2 SVGIG come from the germline V gene (reference sequence). Written as DNA, the CDR3 is TGTGCCTGGAGAGGAAGCGGGAGAGGCAATGAGCAGTTCTTC. Its translation: CAWRGSGRGNEQFF. Combining the CDR3 with reference TRBV30 and TRBJ2-1 gives the whole variable domain SQTIHQWPATLVQPVGSPLSLECTVEGTSNPNLYWYRQAAGRGLQLLFYSVGIGQISSEVPQNLSASRPQDRQFILSSKKLLLSDSGFYLCAWRGSGRGNEQFFGPGTRLTVL.

This clonotype was seen only a few times. The rearrangement joins TRBV4-1 to TRBJ2-2; D tentatively reads TRBD1 or TRBD2 (6 bases each). Germline values: CDR1 MGHRA, CDR2 YSYEKL. V lost 0 bases and J lost 4, with 12 bases in between. The CDR3 consists of 16 residues. CDR3 nucleotide sequence: TGCGCCAGCAGCCAAGAGTCGGGGGCGAGCACCGGGGAGCTGTTTTTT. Its protein is CASSQESGASTGELFF.

A few counts support this clonotype. The rearrangement joins TRBV11-2 to TRBJ1-2; tentative D call: TRBD1 (5 bases). Germline CDR1 SGHAT, CDR2 FQNNGV. The germline V and J ends were trimmed by 3 bases and 5 bases, with 16 bases remaining between them. CDR3 length equals 15 residues. CDR3 in amino acids: CASSFRDSGGYGYTF. The CDR3 nucleotides are TGTGCCAGCAGCTTTAGGGACTCCGGCGGTTATGGCTACACCTTC.

This clonotype was seen more than once but under ten times. This chain connects TRBV24-1 to TRBJ2-5; a weak D match, TRBD2 (5 bases). The V gene lost 7 bases and the J gene lost 5 bases, with 16 bases spanning the gap. From germline, CDR1 is KGHDR and CDR2 SFDVKD. The CDR3 has 14 amino acids. CDR3 loop: CATSLGLGVETQYF. The DNA for the CDR3 is TGTGCCACCAGCCTTGGACTCGGGGTGGAGACCCAGTACTTC.

This clonotype came up many times. V is TRBV12-3 or TRBV12-4 and J is TRBJ1-2, with D perhaps matching TRBD1 (5 bases). Trimming took 3 bases from V and 6 from J, leaving 11 bases between them. The CDR3 has 13 residues. As DNA, the CDR3 is TGTGCCAGCAGTTTTCAGGGTGGGCATGGCTACACCTTC. It specifies CASSFQGGHGYTF.

This clonotype was counted only a few times. The chain is built from TRBV25-1 and TRBJ1-1; D might be TRBD1 (6 bases). Trimming took off 3 bases at V and 7 bases at J, with 12 bases between the two ends. Germline V lookup: CDR1 MGHDK, CDR2 SYGVNS. CDR3 length equals 13 residues. The CDR3 DNA is TGTGCCAGCAGTGACATAGGGGGGGATGAAGCTTTCTTT. It encodes CASSDIGGDEAFF. Filled out from reference TRBV25-1 and TRBJ1-1, the complete variable domain reads EADIYQTPRYLVIGTGKKITLECSQTMGHDKMYWYQQDPGMELHLIHYSYGVNSTEKGDLSSESTVSRIRTEHFPLTLESARPSHTSQYLCASSDIGGDEAFFGQGTRLTVV.

The J gene is TRBJ2-3, the V gene TRBV15; D uncertain. The CDR3 covers 14 residues. Per germline, CDR1 LNHNV and CDR2 YYDKDF (reference sequence). The ends were cut back, 5 bases at V and 2 bases at J, with 11 bases in the middle. The CDR3 is CATSGARSTDTQYF. CDR3 coding DNA: TGTGCCACCAGCGGAGCCCGATCCACAGATACGCAGTATTTT.

This clonotype was seen ten or more times. The rearrangement uses TRBV12-3 or TRBV12-4 and TRBJ2-7; a possible D gene is TRBD2 (6 bases). The CDR3 runs 12 residues. The V gene lost 6 bases and the J gene lost 6 bases, with 12 bases spanning the gap. The CDR3 sequence: CASSRGSGEQYF. The CDR3 DNA reads as TGTGCCAGCAGCCGGGGGTCCGGCGAGCAGTACTTC.

The rearrangement uses TRBV18 and TRBJ2-7, with TRBD1 matching over 7 bases. Germline V lookup: CDR1 KGHSH, CDR2 LQKENI. This CDR3 is built from 15 residues. The V and J ends lost 3 bases and 2 bases, in that order; junction bases with no gene match: 7. CDR3 amino acids: CASSPGTALTYEQYF. CDR3 bases: TGTGCCAGCTCACCGGGGACAGCCCTCACCTACGAGCAGTACTTC.

The rearrangement links TRBV29-1 to TRBJ2-7, with D maybe TRBD2 (5 bases). The germline V and J ends were trimmed by 4 bases and 2 bases, with 12 bases remaining between them. The CDR3 runs 13 residues. Germline loops: CDR1 SQVTM, CDR2 ANQGSEA. The CDR3 DNA sequence: TGCAGCGTTGCCCGGAGCGGAACCTACGAGCAGTACTTC. This encodes CSVARSGTYEQYF.

The CDR3 region has the DNA TGTGCCAGCAGCTTAGTTTCAGATACGCAGTATTTT. Translated: CASSLVSDTQYF. The chain couples TRBV7-9 to TRBJ2-3; no clear D. V was trimmed by 1 base and J by 4 bases, leaving 3 bases between them. CDR1 and CDR2 (germline): SEHNR, FQNEAQ (reference sequence). The CDR3 covers 12 residues.

The chain carries TRBV30 and TRBJ1-1; D is unresolved. Deletions cut 1 base from V and 5 bases from J, with 8 bases between. CDR3 length: 12 amino acids. CDR1 is GTSNPN and CDR2 is SVGIG in the germline V gene (reference sequence). The CDR3 reads CAWSAGKTEAFF. In DNA form, the CDR3 reads TGTGCCTGGAGTGCCGGTAAGACTGAAGCTTTCTTT.

This clonotype occurred many times. CDR3 residues: CASSVAPLQTGEGYTF. The CDR3 DNA follows: TGTGCCAGCAGCGTAGCCCCTCTCCAGACAGGGGAAGGCTACACCTTC. The gene calls are TRBV9 and TRBJ1-2; 8 bases line up with TRBD1. Trimming cost V 0 bases and J 8 bases; bases outside gene matches: 12. The CDR3 is 16 residues long. The germline V gene encodes CDR1 SGDLS and CDR2 YYNGEE.

This clonotype occurred many times. The genes are TRBV5-1 and TRBJ2-6; D not certain. The CDR3 consists of 14 residues. Germline V gene data show CDR1 as SGHRS and CDR2 as YFSETQ. The germline V and J ends were trimmed by 6 bases and 0 bases, with 7 bases remaining between them. CDR3 sequence: CASTPGSGANVLTF. The CDR3 coding sequence is TGCGCCAGCACCCCGGGCTCTGGGGCCAACGTCCTGACTTTC.

This clonotype came up a few times. The chain recombines TRBV7-9 with TRBJ2-1; D unclear. The V end was cut by 8 bases, the J end by 9 bases, with 17 bases between. The CDR3 is made up of 13 amino acids. CDR1 SEHNR and CDR2 FQNEAQ come from the germline V gene (reference sequence). The CDR3 sequence: CASGGSSGGEQFF. The CDR3 region has the DNA TGTGCCAGCGGCGGTTCATCGGGCGGTGAGCAGTTCTTC.

This clonotype has at least ten counts. The V call is TRBV7-9, the J call TRBJ2-5, with 10 bases identical to TRBD2. The CDR3 runs to 15 residues. Trimming took 5 bases from V and 1 from J; bases not matched to a gene: 4. Looked up from germline, CDR1 is SEHNR and CDR2 is FQNEAQ (reference sequence). The DNA of the CDR3 is TGTGCCAGCAGCCTTAGCGGGGGGCCCCAAGAGACCCAGTACTTC. It codes for CASSLSGGPQETQYF.

The chain combines TRBV20-1 with TRBJ1-6, with a tentative D call TRBD1 (5 bases). The CDR3 has 13 amino acids. Germline V gene data show CDR1 as DFQATT and CDR2 as SNEGSKA (reference sequence). Deletions cut 5 bases from V and 7 bases from J, with 12 bases between. CDR3: CSAPRGANSPLHF. As DNA, the CDR3 is TGCAGTGCTCCCCGAGGGGCCAATTCACCCCTCCACTTT.

This clonotype was seen a few times. The junction shows a germline mismatch at one end, possibly a read error. The V call is TRBV7-7, the J call TRBJ2-1; TRBD1 might be the D (5 bases). The CDR3 covers 14 residues. Looked up from germline, CDR1 is SSHAT and CDR2 is FNYEAQ (reference sequence). The CDR3, as DNA: TGTGCTAGCAGCCAGGGCGACTGGGGTAATGAGCAGTTCTTC. Encoded protein: CASSQGDWGNEQFF.

This rearrangement joins TRBV4-2 to TRBJ1-1, with D possibly matching TRBD1 (6 bases). Trimming took 0 bases from V and 5 from J, leaving 16 bases between them. Germline V CDR1 and CDR2: LGHNA, YNFKEQ. This CDR3 comprises 16 residues. CDR3 bases: TGTGCCAGCAGCCAAGAGTGGGGGGCGGTAGGAACTGAAGCTTTCTTT. Residues: CASSQEWGAVGTEAFF.

The V gene is TRBV5-4, the J gene TRBJ2-3; TRBD1 matches at 7 bases. Germline V gene lookup returns CDR1 SGHNT and CDR2 YYREEE (reference sequence). This CDR3 has 14 amino acids. J lost 3 bases, V lost 4 bases, and 5 bases had no gene match. CDR3: CASSTPRGTDTQYF. The CDR3 DNA reads as TGTGCCAGCAGCACCCCCAGGGGGACAGATACGCAGTATTTT.

V usage is TRBV6-2 or TRBV6-3 and J usage is TRBJ2-7, with TRBD1 identical over 11 bases. The V gene end was trimmed by 2 bases and the J gene end by 2 bases; junction bases not matched to a gene: 2. The CDR3 sequence is 15 residues long. Germline CDR1 MNHEY, CDR2 SVGEGT. In DNA form, the CDR3 reads TGTGCCAGCAGTTACGGGGACAGGGGGGCCTACGAGCAGTACTTC. Translating it yields CASSYGDRGAYEQYF.

There are a few counts of this clonotype. The chain combines TRBV7-6 with TRBJ2-1, with TRBD1 as a possible D gene (6 bases). CDR1 and CDR2 from the germline V gene are SGHVS and FNYEAQ. Deletions cut 5 bases from V and 8 bases from J, with 19 bases between. The CDR3 consists of 15 residues. CDR3 nucleotides: TGTGCCAGCAGCACTCAAGAAAGCAGGGGCGATGAGCAGTTCTTC. Residues: CASSTQESRGDEQFF.

The V call is TRBV24-1, the J call TRBJ2-3, with D unclear. Trimming left V 6 bases short and J 2 bases short, with 8 bases between. The CDR3 spans 13 residues. CDR1 KGHDR and CDR2 SFDVKD come from the germline V gene. The CDR3 is CATSPWYTDTQYF. The CDR3 DNA follows: TGTGCCACCAGTCCCTGGTACACAGATACGCAGTATTTT.

This clonotype came up a few times. The chain recombines TRBV7-8 with TRBJ2-5, with a possible D match to TRBD2 (5 bases). The CDR3 covers 14 residues. Germline loops: CDR1 SGHVS, CDR2 FQNEAQ. Trimming removed 5 bases from V and 4 bases from J, with 14 bases in between. The CDR3 coding sequence is TGTGCCAGCAGCCGAGGGTCGAAGGGAGAGACCCAGTACTTC. This translates into CASSRGSKGETQYF.

This clonotype was observed a few times. The V gene is TRBV6-5, the J gene TRBJ2-5; no clear D. V lost 5 bases and J 5 bases, leaving 9 bases between the germline ends. The CDR3 loop spans 12 amino acids. Germline CDR1 reads MNHEY; CDR2 reads SVGAGI. The CDR3 DNA reads as TGTGCCAGCAGTCGTGGCTGGGAGACCCAGTACTTC. Amino acids: CASSRGWETQYF.

The CDR3 here is CSVERPGTGGYEQYF. The CDR3 nucleotides read TGCAGCGTTGAGAGGCCCGGGACTGGGGGATACGAGCAGTACTTC. The V gene is TRBV29-1, the J gene TRBJ2-7, with a tentative D call TRBD2 (6 bases). Germline V gene data show CDR1 as SQVTM and CDR2 as ANQGSEA. V lost 3 bases and J 4 bases, leaving 19 bases between the germline ends. CDR3 length: 15 amino acids.

This clonotype showed up just a few times. For the CDR3, the DNA is TGCGCCAGCAGCTTATCTAGCGGGGGCCTCCAAGAGACCCAGTACTTC. This translates into CASSLSSGGLQETQYF. The genes are TRBV5-1 and TRBJ2-5; 10 nucleotides agree with TRBD2. CDR3 length equals 16 residues. Germline CDR1 SGHRS, CDR2 YFSETQ. V shed 2 bases, J shed 1 base, and the junction held 5 bases outside the gene matches.

This clonotype turned up a few times. CDR3: CASSLSSGTGELFF. For the CDR3, the DNA is TGTGCCAGCAGCTTATCTTCAGGGACCGGGGAGCTGTTTTTT. The chain links TRBV7-3 to TRBJ2-2; D possibly corresponds to TRBD1 (5 bases). The CDR3 has 14 residues. Germline CDR1 SGHTA, CDR2 FQGTGA. The V and J ends lost 2 bases and 5 bases respectively, with 9 bases between them. The full variable domain, its missing parts supplied by reference TRBV7-3 and TRBJ2-2, is GAGVSQTPSNKVTEKGKYVELRCDPISGHTALYWYRQSLGQGPEFLIYFQGTGAADDSGLPNDRFFAVRPEGSVSTLKIQRTERGDSAVYLCASSLSSGTGELFFGEGSRLTVL.

In DNA form, the CDR3 reads TGCGCCAGCAGCTTGGGAGGACAGGAAGCTTTCTTT. Translating it yields CASSLGGQEAFF. The chain couples TRBV5-1 to TRBJ1-1; D is possibly TRBD1 (6 bases). The V end lost 0 bases, the J end lost 8 bases, and 8 bases lay between the germline ends. The V gene's germline CDR1 is SGHRS and CDR2 YFSETQ. The CDR3 is 12 amino acids.

The chain is built from TRBV4-1 and TRBJ2-5, with D possibly TRBD2 on 6 matching bases. The CDR3 has 15 amino acids. The ends were cut back, 6 bases at V and 5 bases at J, with 19 bases in the middle. The germline CDR1 and CDR2 sequences are MGHRA and YSYEKL. The CDR3 protein is CASRRLLGTGETQYF. CDR3 in DNA: TGCGCCAGCAGGCGCCTTTTGGGGACTGGGGAGACCCAGTACTTC.